This T cell receptor beta chain emerged from a study of CD8+ T cells in alopecia areata. V was pared by 5 bases and J by 7 bases, with 12 bases of the junction left unmatched. Germline CDR1 SEHNR, CDR2 FQNEAQ (reference sequence). This CDR3 contains 16 residues. This clone occurred a few times. Described treatment: oral pan-JAK inhibitor, 5-10 mg twice daily. TCR sequencing used cDNA made by reverse transcription of extracted RNA. The repertoire was sequenced with immunoSEQ multiplex PCR; TCRdb's copy has only in-frame clones and lacks some. Of roughly 210,000 clones in the sample, roughly two fifths were seen once.

The gene calls are TRBV7-9 and TRBJ2-1; TRBD2 matches 9 bases. This sequence was found in a human donor with alopecia areata. Sequenced material: CD4+ T cells sorted from blood, taken at approximately week 36, from a patient treated with tofacitinib. The CDR3 reads CASSPPGREGRNEQFF. The CDR3 bases are TGTGCCAGCAGCCCGCCTGGGCGGGAGGGCCGTAATGAGCAGTTCTTC.